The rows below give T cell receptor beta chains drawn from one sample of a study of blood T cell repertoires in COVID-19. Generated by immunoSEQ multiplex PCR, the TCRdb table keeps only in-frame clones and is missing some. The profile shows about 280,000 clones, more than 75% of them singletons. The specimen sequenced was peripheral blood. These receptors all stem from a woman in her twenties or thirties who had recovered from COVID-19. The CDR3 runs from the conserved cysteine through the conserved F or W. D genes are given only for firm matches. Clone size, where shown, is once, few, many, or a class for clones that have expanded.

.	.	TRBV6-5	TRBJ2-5	TGTGCCAGCAGTTACGCCTCTAGCGCTCAAGAGACCCAGTACTTC	CASSYASSAQETQYF
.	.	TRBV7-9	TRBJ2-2	TGTGCCAGCAGCAGACACCCGGTGCAGGGGCTTGGCGGGGAGCTGTTTTTT	CASSRHPVQGLGGELFF
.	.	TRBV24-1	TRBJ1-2	TGTGCCACCAGTGACGACGGGTATGGCTACACCTTC	CATSDDGYGYTF
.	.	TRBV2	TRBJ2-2	TGTGCCAGCAGTGTTGAGACAGACAACACCGGGGAGCTGTTTTTT	CASSVETDNTGELFF
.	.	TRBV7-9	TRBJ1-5	TGTGCCAGCAGCCGAGGCATGTATCAGCCCCAGCATTTT	CASSRGMYQPQHF
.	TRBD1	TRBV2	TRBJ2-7	TGTGCCAGCAGTGGACAGGGGGCCTCCTACGAGCAGTACTTC	CASSGQGASYEQYF
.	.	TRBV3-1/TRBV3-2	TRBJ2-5	TGTGCCAGCAGCCAAGTACAGGAGACCCAGTACTTC	CASSQVQETQYF
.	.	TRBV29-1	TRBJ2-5	TGCAGCGTTGACAGACAAGAGACCCAGTACTTC	CSVDRQETQYF
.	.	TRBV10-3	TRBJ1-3	TGTGCCATCAGTGAGTTTGACCGGGACATTCCTGGAAACACCATATATTTT	CAISEFDRDIPGNTIYF
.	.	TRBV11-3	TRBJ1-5	TGTGCCAGCAGCTGTGTTTGCGGGGGGGGCAATCAGCCCCAGCATTTT	CASSCVCGGGNQPQHF
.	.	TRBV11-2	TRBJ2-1	TGTGCCAGCAGCTTAGTGGAGGGCGGCCACTCCTACAATGAGCAGTTCTTC	CASSLVEGGHSYNEQFF
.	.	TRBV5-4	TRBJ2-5	TGTGCCAGCAGCTTGGGACAGGAGCAAGAGACCCAGTACTTC	CASSLGQEQETQYF
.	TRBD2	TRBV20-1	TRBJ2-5	TGCAGTGCTAGTCAGAGCGGGGCCCTCGGAGAGACCCAGTACTTC	CSASQSGALGETQYF
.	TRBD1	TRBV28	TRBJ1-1	TGTGCCAGCAGTTCCCGGACAGGGGGGAACACTGAAGCTTTCTTT	CASSSRTGGNTEAFF
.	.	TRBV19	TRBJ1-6	TGTGCCAGTAGGACGGGTAATTCACCCCTCCACTTT	CASRTGNSPLHF
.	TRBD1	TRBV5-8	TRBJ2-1	TGTGCCAGCAGCTCCTACAGGGGATCCTACAATGAGCAGTTCTTC	CASSSYRGSYNEQFF
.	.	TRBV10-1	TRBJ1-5	TGCGCCAGCCCCAACCCGCGCCGAAATCAGCCCCAGCATTTT	CASPNPRRNQPQHF
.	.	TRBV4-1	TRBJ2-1	TGCGCCAGCAGCCTGAGCAGGGGCCCGCTCAATGAGCAGTTCTTC	CASSLSRGPLNEQFF
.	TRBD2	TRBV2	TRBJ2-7	TGTGCCAGCAGGACGGGGGGGTACGAGCAGTACTTC	CASRTGGYEQYF
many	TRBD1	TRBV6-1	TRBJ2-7	TGTGCCAGCAGTGAATCGGGACAGGGGTTAGAGCAGTACTTC	CASSESGQGLEQYF
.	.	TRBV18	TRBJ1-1	TGTGCCAGCTCACCAACCACAGGGTCTTGGGAAGCTTTCTTT	CASSPTTGSWEAFF
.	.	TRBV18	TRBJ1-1	TGTGCCAGCTCACAGGAGGGCTCGTTGACTGAAGCTTTCTTT	CASSQEGSLTEAFF
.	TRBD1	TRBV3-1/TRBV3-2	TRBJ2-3	TGTGCCAGCAGCCAAGATTTAGGGACAGCATACGTAAACACAGATACGCAGTATTTT	CASSQDLGTAYVNTDTQYF
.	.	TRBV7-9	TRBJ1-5	TGTGCCAGCAGCTTAGTTCAGGGGATTCAGCCCCAGCATTTT	CASSLVQGIQPQHF
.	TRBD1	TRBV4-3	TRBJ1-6	TGCGCCAGCAGCCAAGAGGGACAGCCCTATAATTCACCCCTCCACTTT	CASSQEGQPYNSPLHF
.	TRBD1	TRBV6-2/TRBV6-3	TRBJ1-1	TGTGCCAGCAGTCTCGGACAGGGAGCTTTCTTT	CASSLGQGAFF
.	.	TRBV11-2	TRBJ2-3	TGTGCCAGCAGCTTAGCGAGGGTTACAGATACGCAGTATTTT	CASSLARVTDTQYF
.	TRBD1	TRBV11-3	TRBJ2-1	TGTGCCAGCAGCGACAGGGGGCCGAACAATGAGCAGTTCTTC	CASSDRGPNNEQFF
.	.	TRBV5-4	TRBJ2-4	TGTGCCAGCAGCTTGGGGGGCAGCATTCAGTACTTC	CASSLGGSIQYF
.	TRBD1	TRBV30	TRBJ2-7	TGTGCCTGGACGGGACAGTCGAGCTCCTACGAGCAGTACTTC	CAWTGQSSSYEQYF
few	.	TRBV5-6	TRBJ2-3	TGTGCCAGCAGCTTGGCGCCAGGGCTGACGACAGATACGCAGTATTTT	CASSLAPGLTTDTQYF
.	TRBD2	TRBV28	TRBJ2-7	TGTGCCAGCAGTCTCTCATTGGGGACTAGCGGGAGGATTTACGAGCAGTACTTC	CASSLSLGTSGRIYEQYF
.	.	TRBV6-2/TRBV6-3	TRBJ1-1	TGTGCCAGCAGTTACGCAGGGTTCGGGAACACTGAAGCTTTCTTT	CASSYAGFGNTEAFF
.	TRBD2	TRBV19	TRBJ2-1	TGTGCCAGTAGTATAGGAGGTAGCGGGTCCCACAATGAGCAGTTCTTC	CASSIGGSGSHNEQFF
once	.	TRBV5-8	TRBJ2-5	TGTGCCAGCAGTCGGGACTTACAAGAGACCCAGTACTTC	CASSRDLQETQYF
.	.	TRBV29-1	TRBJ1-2	TGCAGCGTTGAAGAATTAGTTGGTTTCGCGAACTATGGCTACACCTTC	CSVEELVGFANYGYTF
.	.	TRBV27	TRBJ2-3	TGTGCCAGCAGTTTCGGGGTATTGGGAACAGATACGCAGTATTTT	CASSFGVLGTDTQYF
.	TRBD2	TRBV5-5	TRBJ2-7	TGTGCCAGCAGCCCCCCTCTAGCGGGGAAATCGCCCTACGAGCAGTACTTC	CASSPPLAGKSPYEQYF
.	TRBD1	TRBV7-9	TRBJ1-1	TGTGCCAGCAGCTTGGGGGACAGACCCACTGAAGCTTTCTTT	CASSLGDRPTEAFF
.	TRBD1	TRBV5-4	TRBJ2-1	TGTGCCAGCAGCCAAGACAGGGGCTCCTACAATGAGCAGTTCTTC	CASSQDRGSYNEQFF
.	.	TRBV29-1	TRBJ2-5	TGCAGCGTTGAAACCTTGGCAGGGTGGGAGACCCAGTACTTC	CSVETLAGWETQYF
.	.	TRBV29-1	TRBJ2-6	TGCAGCGTTGAGTCGGGATCTGGGGCCAACGTCCTGACTTTC	CSVESGSGANVLTF
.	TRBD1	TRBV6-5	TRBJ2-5	TGTGCCAGCAGTTACGACAGGGGAGGAGAGACCCAGTACTTC	CASSYDRGGETQYF
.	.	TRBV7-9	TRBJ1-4	TGTGCCAGCAGCAATGACAGATCAACTAATGAAAAACTGTTTTTT	CASSNDRSTNEKLFF
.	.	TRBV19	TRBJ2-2	TGTGCCAGTAGTTCGCTGGGGGCGGGCACCGGGGAGCTGTTTTTT	CASSSLGAGTGELFF